The clone carrying this T cell receptor beta chain was detected only once. TCR-alpha and TCR-beta chains were sequenced unpaired. Sequencing was performed with immunoSEQ multiplex PCR; in TCRdb, only in-frame clones are kept and a portion is missing. The sample lists about 88,000 clones, roughly 88% occurring once. This record comes from a study of T cells in tuberculosis. Background on the study: CD1B tetramers identified T cells specific for mycobacterial lipid GMM. Study-wide results and limits: The stringent gate may have excluded weak CD1B-GMM tetramer binders.

Sorting used thawed, overnight-rested PBMC stained with anti-CD3, a viability dye and GMM-loaded CD1B tetramer. The CD1B tetramers carried C32 glucose monomycolate purified from Rhodococcus equi. CD14-expressing monocytes were removed from PBMC before cryopreservation and sorting. The CDR3 has 15 amino acids. The receptor's source is an adult woman with latent tuberculosis. Material for sequencing was CD1b-GMM tetramer-negative cells sorted from PBMCs. The genes are TRBV21-1 and TRBJ2-7; the table's D call, TRBD2, was not checked against the DNA. TRBV21-1 is a recognized pseudogene. CDR3 loop: CASNPGTKSSYEQYF. The CDR3, as DNA: TGTGCCAGCAACCCCGGGACTAAGAGCTCCTACGAGCAGTACTTC.